Shown below are 30 T cell receptor beta chains from a single sample sequenced in a study of CD8 T cells in Susac syndrome. Reverse transcription of about 0.45 to 1 ug RNA used random hexamers. MiXCR, run by TCRdb on the immunoSEQ multiplex PCR reads, gives a single entry per CDR3 protein. The sample has around 270,000 distinct CDR3 sequences, roughly 85% seen once. Material for sequencing was CD8+ T cells from PBMCs. The origin of the receptors is a human donor with multiple sclerosis.

This chain links TRBV5-6 with TRBJ2-2, with D perhaps matching TRBD2 (5 bases). The CDR3 totals 14 residues. Trimming removed 0 bases from V and 3 bases from J, with 6 bases in between. The germline gives CDR1 SGHDT, CDR2 YYEEEE. This CDR3 is CASSLAGYTGELFF. In DNA form, the CDR3 reads TGTGCCAGCAGCTTGGCGGGGTACACCGGGGAGCTGTTTTTT. Together with reference TRBV5-6 and TRBJ2-2, the CDR3 gives the full variable domain: DAGVTQSPTHLIKTRGQQVTLRCSPKSGHDTVSWYQQALGQGPQFIFQYYEEEERQRGNFPDRFSGHQFPNYSSELNVNALLLGDSALYLCASSLAGYTGELFFGEGSRLTVL.

The chain joins TRBV2 to TRBJ2-5, with 8 bases aligning to TRBD2. Trimming took 6 bases from V and 3 from J; bases not matched to a gene: 12. The CDR3 spans 16 residues. The germline gives CDR1 SNHLY, CDR2 FYNNEI. CDR3 in amino acids: CASRTSVAEGKETQYF. Here the CDR3 DNA reads TGTGCCAGCAGGACTAGCGTAGCGGAGGGGAAAGAGACCCAGTACTTC.

The V gene is TRBV28, the J gene TRBJ1-1; D remains unclear. CDR1 and CDR2 (germline): MDHEN, SYDVKM. Trimming shortened V by 1 base and J by 1 base, and 10 bases separated the two germline ends. The CDR3 sequence is 15 residues long. The CDR3 DNA reads TGTGCCAGCAGTTTATATCCAGCCAGGAACACTGAAGCTTTCTTT. This translates into CASSLYPARNTEAFF.

The rearrangement joins TRBV5-4 to TRBJ2-7; TRBD1 is a possible D gene (5 bases). The CDR3 loop spans 15 amino acids. Germline V gives CDR1 SGHNT, CDR2 YYREEE (reference sequence). V was clipped by 4 bases and J by 0 bases, with 14 bases between them. In DNA form, the CDR3 reads TGTGCCAGCAGCCTCAGGGCCCGATCCTCCTACGAGCAGTACTTC. Protein sequence: CASSLRARSSYEQYF.

V is TRBV7-7 and J is TRBJ2-2; tentative D call: TRBD1 (6 bases). Between the trimmed V and J ends, which lost 1 base and 5 bases, there was a span of 23 bases. This CDR3 has 19 residues. CDR1 and CDR2 (germline): SSHAT, FNYEAQ (reference sequence). CDR3 bases: TGTGCCAGCAGCTTAGGCCCGAGGGCTCTTCGACAGGCTACCGGGGAGCTGTTTTTT. Protein: CASSLGPRALRQATGELFF.

This clonotype came up once. This chain links TRBV27 with TRBJ2-3; D remains unclear. V lost 1 base to trimming and J lost 0 bases, with 11 bases between them. Germline assignment: CDR1 MNHEY and CDR2 SMNVEV (reference sequence). The CDR3 contains 16 residues. The DNA of the CDR3 is TGTGCCAGCAGTTTATGGATGGGCACTAGCACAGATACGCAGTATTTT. Its translation is CASSLWMGTSTDTQYF.

The V call is TRBV12-3 or TRBV12-4, the J call TRBJ1-5, with 10 bases fitting TRBD1. The V segment lost 6 bases and the J segment 3 bases; nucleotides outside the gene matches: 5. The CDR3 covers 15 residues. As DNA, the CDR3 is TGTGCCAGCAGCTTGACAGGGGGCTTCAATCAGCCCCAGCATTTT. Residues: CASSLTGGFNQPQHF.

The chain has TRBV28 and TRBJ2-7; TRBD1 agrees at 12 bases. J gave up 4 bases and V 7 bases, and 14 bases lay outside the gene matches. CDR3 length equals 17 residues. Germline CDR1 reads MDHEN; CDR2 reads SYDVKM. CDR3 protein: CASTSRGGDRGQYEQYF. The CDR3 coding sequence is TGTGCCAGCACCTCACGGGGGGGGGACAGGGGGCAATACGAGCAGTACTTC.

This clonotype was recorded only once. V is TRBV28 and J is TRBJ2-5; TRBD2 matches at 9 bases. This CDR3 has 15 residues. The J segment lost 4 bases and the V segment lost 5 bases, leaving 8 bases of the junction unmatched. The germline gives CDR1 MDHEN, CDR2 SYDVKM. CDR3 nucleotides: TGTGCCAGCAGTCAGGTGCGGGAGGGCACAGAGACCCAGTACTTC. Protein sequence: CASSQVREGTETQYF.

The chain links TRBV10-3 to TRBJ2-7; 9 bases align to TRBD1. CDR3 size: 14 residues. Germline-derived CDR1 and CDR2 are ENHRY and SYGVKD. The V and J ends lost 4 bases and 3 bases, in that order; junction bases with no gene match: 4. For the CDR3, the DNA is TGTGCCATCAGTGCCCCGGGACAGGGCTACGAGCAGTACTTC. Its translation is CAISAPGQGYEQYF.

This clonotype has a handful of counts. J is TRBJ2-1 and V is TRBV5-4, with D possibly matching TRBD1 (5 bases). The germline V gene encodes CDR1 SGHNT and CDR2 YYREEE (reference sequence). The CDR3 covers 15 residues. V shed 8 bases and J shed 2 bases, with 17 bases lying between them. The CDR3 spells CASSRDRGAYNEQFF. CDR3 DNA: TGTGCCAGTAGCCGAGACAGAGGAGCCTACAATGAGCAGTTCTTC.

V usage is TRBV4-3 and J usage is TRBJ1-3; D uncertain. The CDR3 sequence is 15 residues long. Germline CDR1 is LGHNA and CDR2 is YSLEER. The V end lost 0 bases, the J end lost 3 bases, and 9 bases lay between the germline ends. The CDR3: CASSQDGLIGNTIYF. The CDR3 region has the DNA TGCGCCAGCAGCCAAGATGGACTAATTGGAAACACCATATATTTT.

V gene TRBV27 combines with J gene TRBJ2-1; 7 bases fit TRBD1. CDR1 is MNHEY and CDR2 is SMNVEV in the germline V gene (reference sequence). J lost 7 bases, V lost 5 bases, and 11 bases had no gene match. This CDR3 has 15 amino acids. CDR3 coding DNA: TGTGCCAGCAGTGTAGGGACAGTCGGGTCTAATGAGCAGTTCTTC. It specifies CASSVGTVGSNEQFF.

V gene TRBV27 combines with J gene TRBJ1-5; D is unresolved. Per the germline V gene, CDR1 is MNHEY and CDR2 is SMNVEV (reference sequence). CDR3 length: 13 amino acids. With 2 bases removed from V and 6 bases from J, the gap between germline ends came to 8 bases. CDR3 nucleotides: TGTGCCAGCAGTTTAGGGATGGGTCAGCCCCAGCATTTT. Amino acid sequence: CASSLGMGQPQHF.

The chain joins TRBV7-9 to TRBJ2-1, with 13 bases aligning to TRBD2. The length of the CDR3 is 15 residues. From germline, CDR1 is SEHNR and CDR2 FQNEAQ (reference sequence). With 4 bases clipped from V and 6 bases from J, the junction kept 3 bases outside the gene matches. CDR3 in amino acids: CASSSGTSGVNEQFF. CDR3 DNA: TGTGCCAGCAGCTCCGGGACTAGCGGGGTCAATGAGCAGTTCTTC.

This chain uses TRBV20-1 with TRBJ2-7; 9 nucleotides align to TRBD1. V trimming: 1 base; J trimming: 2 bases; junction bases outside the gene matches: 3. CDR3 length equals 14 residues. Germline V gene sequence: CDR1 DFQATT, CDR2 SNEGSKA (reference sequence). CDR3 in DNA: TGCAGTGCTAGAGTACGGACAGGGGCCTACGAGCAGTACTTC. As protein: CSARVRTGAYEQYF.

J is TRBJ1-1 and V is TRBV27, with 11 nucleotides matching TRBD1. Losses at the gene ends were 5 bases for V and 6 bases for J; bases not matched to a gene: 5. Germline V CDR1 and CDR2: MNHEY, SMNVEV (reference sequence). The CDR3 runs 14 residues. The CDR3, as DNA: TGTGCCAGCAGTACAGGACAGGGGGCGGCTGAAGCTTTCTTT. This translates into CASSTGQGAAEAFF.

The J gene is TRBJ2-7, the V gene TRBV15, with 8 positions matching TRBD2. With 0 bases clipped from V and 3 bases from J, the junction kept 7 bases outside the gene matches. CDR1 LNHNV and CDR2 YYDKDF come from the germline V gene (reference sequence). This CDR3 spans 16 amino acids. This CDR3 is CATSRDPREGHYEQYF. The DNA for the CDR3 is TGTGCCACCAGCAGAGATCCCCGGGAGGGGCACTACGAGCAGTACTTC.

V is TRBV5-4 and J is TRBJ1-1; D remains ambiguous. CDR3 size: 12 residues. In germline, CDR1 is SGHNT, CDR2 YYREEE (reference sequence). The germline V and J ends were trimmed by 4 bases and 4 bases, with 8 bases remaining between them. CDR3 sequence reads: CASSKLSTEAFF. In DNA, the CDR3 is TGTGCCAGCAGCAAACTAAGCACTGAAGCTTTCTTT. The full variable domain, its missing parts supplied by reference TRBV5-4 and TRBJ1-1, is ETGVTQSPTHLIKTRGQQVTLRCSSQSGHNTVSWYQQALGQGPQFIFQYYREEENGRGNFPPRFSGLQFPNYSSELNVNALELDDSALYLCASSKLSTEAFFGQGTRLTVV.

This chain joins TRBV6-2 or TRBV6-3 and TRBJ2-7; D not certain. CDR3 size: 12 residues. The germline V gene has CDR1 MNHEY and CDR2 SVGEGT. Trimming stripped 6 bases from V and 6 bases from J, with 12 bases between. CDR3 loop: CASRLSSLEQYF. The CDR3 DNA sequence: TGTGCCAGCAGACTGTCTTCTCTCGAGCAGTACTTC.

In the case of this clonotype: Its ends do not fully match the called genes, so a read error is possible. This chain connects TRBV29-1 to TRBJ1-1; no definite D call. This CDR3 is built from 14 residues. CDR1 is SQVTM and CDR2 is ANQGSEA in the germline V gene. The CDR3 DNA reads TGCAGCGCTGAATCTGTCGCCACGAACACTGAAGCTTTCTTT. Protein product: CSAESVATNTEAFF.

The CDR3 spells CASSFLGMTYEQYF. CDR3 in DNA: TGTGCCAGCAGTTTCCTGGGGATGACCTACGAGCAGTACTTC. The V and J genes are TRBV27 and TRBJ2-7; no clear D. The V and J ends lost 3 bases and 2 bases respectively, with 11 bases between them. The germline V gene encodes CDR1 MNHEY and CDR2 SMNVEV (reference sequence). The CDR3 is 14 residues long.

The rearrangement links TRBV29-1 to TRBJ2-4, with 7 bases lining up with TRBD2. The J segment lost 7 bases and the V segment lost 7 bases, leaving 10 bases of the junction unmatched. Germline CDR1 is SQVTM and CDR2 is ANQGSEA. The CDR3 is made up of 13 amino acids. The CDR3 DNA sequence: TGCAGCGCCGGCCCGGGACTAAAGAACATTCAGTACTTC. It codes for CSAGPGLKNIQYF. The whole variable domain, remainder taken from reference TRBV29-1 and TRBJ2-4, is SAVISQKPSRDICQRGTSLTIQCQVDSQVTMMFWYRQQPGQSLTLIATANQGSEATYESGFVIDKFPISRPNLTFSTLTVSNMSPEDSSIYLCSAGPGLKNIQYFGAGTRLSVL.

The V gene is TRBV24-1, the J gene TRBJ1-5, with D possibly TRBD1 on 5 matching bases. V lost 0 bases and J 6 bases, leaving 5 bases between the germline ends. Looked up from germline, CDR1 is KGHDR and CDR2 is SFDVKD. The CDR3 runs 13 residues. The DNA for the CDR3 is TGTGCCACCAGTGATTTGCAGGGTCAGCCCCAGCATTTT. It encodes CATSDLQGQPQHF.

This clonotype showed up just a few times. This rearrangement joins TRBV6-5 to TRBJ1-1, with a weak D call TRBD1 (5 bases). Trimming stripped 6 bases from V and 2 bases from J, with 13 bases between. The CDR3 covers 14 residues. CDR1 is MNHEY and CDR2 is SVGAGI in the germline V gene. This CDR3 is CASSLSGVNTEAFF. The CDR3 nucleotides are TGTGCCAGCAGCTTGTCGGGGGTTAACACTGAAGCTTTCTTT.

This clonotype has just one count. This rearrangement joins TRBV28 to TRBJ2-1; no firm D call. The germline gives CDR1 MDHEN, CDR2 SYDVKM. The CDR3 length is 16 residues. The germline V and J ends were trimmed by 5 bases and 1 base, with 15 bases remaining between them. CDR3 sequence: CASSNDYGGSYNEQFF. The CDR3 coding sequence is TGTGCCAGCAGTAATGATTACGGTGGGTCCTACAATGAGCAGTTCTTC.

V usage is TRBV19 and J usage is TRBJ2-2; the D is unclear. V was shortened by 5 bases and J by 5 bases, with 6 bases between the two germline ends. CDR3 length equals 12 residues. Per the germline V gene, CDR1 is LNHDA and CDR2 is SQIVND (reference sequence). The CDR3 loop reads CASSLWTGELFF. The CDR3 nucleotides are TGTGCCAGTAGTCTATGGACCGGGGAGCTGTTTTTT.

The rearrangement uses TRBV18 and TRBJ1-5, with D unclear. The CDR3 is 14 residues long. The germline gives CDR1 KGHSH, CDR2 LQKENI. V lost 6 bases and J 3 bases, leaving 12 bases between the germline ends. The DNA for the CDR3 is TGTGCCAGCTCTAGTACAGCCTTCAATCAGCCCCAGCATTTT. Protein sequence: CASSSTAFNQPQHF.

This chain links TRBV10-3 with TRBJ2-7; D is perhaps TRBD1 (6 bases). The CDR3 spans 15 residues. V was clipped by 1 base and J by 3 bases, with 13 bases between them. Germline CDR1 ENHRY, CDR2 SYGVKD. The CDR3: CAISEYQGRFYEQYF. The CDR3 DNA follows: TGTGCCATCAGTGAGTATCAGGGGCGTTTCTACGAGCAGTACTTC.

This chain uses TRBV5-1 with TRBJ1-2; D is possibly TRBD1 (6 bases). This CDR3 spans 17 amino acids. Trimming shortened V by 4 bases and J by 1 base, and 20 bases separated the two germline ends. Germline CDR1 reads SGHRS; CDR2 reads YFSETQ. In nucleotides, the CDR3 is TGCGCCAGCAGCCCACAGAGGGACACTTATCTTAACTATGGCTACACCTTC. Translating it yields CASSPQRDTYLNYGYTF. Using reference TRBV5-1 and TRBJ1-2 for the parts outside the CDR3, the full variable domain is KAGVTQTPRYLIKTRGQQVTLSCSPISGHRSVSWYQQTPGQGLQFLFEYFSETQRNKGNFPGRFSGRQFSNSRSEMNVSTLELGDSALYLCASSPQRDTYLNYGYTFGSGTRLTVV.